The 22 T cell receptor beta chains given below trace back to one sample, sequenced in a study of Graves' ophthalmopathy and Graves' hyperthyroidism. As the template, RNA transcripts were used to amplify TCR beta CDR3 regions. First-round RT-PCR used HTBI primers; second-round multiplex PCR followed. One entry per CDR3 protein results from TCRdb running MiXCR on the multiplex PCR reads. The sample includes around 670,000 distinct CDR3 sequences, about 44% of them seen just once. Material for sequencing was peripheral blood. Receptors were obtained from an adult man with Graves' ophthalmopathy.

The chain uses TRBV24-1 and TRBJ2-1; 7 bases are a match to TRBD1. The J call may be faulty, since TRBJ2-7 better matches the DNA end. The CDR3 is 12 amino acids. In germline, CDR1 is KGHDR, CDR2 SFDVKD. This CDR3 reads CATSHTGVEQYF. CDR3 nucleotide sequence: TGTGCCACCAGTCATACAGGGGTCGAGCAGTACTTC.

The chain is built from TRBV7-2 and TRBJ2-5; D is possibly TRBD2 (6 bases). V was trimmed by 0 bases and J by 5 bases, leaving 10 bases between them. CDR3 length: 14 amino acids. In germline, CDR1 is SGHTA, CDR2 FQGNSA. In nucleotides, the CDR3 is TGTGCCAGCAGCTTAGCTCATCGGGGGGAGACCCAGTACTTC. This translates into CASSLAHRGETQYF. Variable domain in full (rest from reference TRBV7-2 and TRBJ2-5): GAGVSQSPSNKVTEKGKDVELRCDPISGHTALYWYRQSLGQGLEFLIYFQGNSAPDKSGLPSDRFSAERTGGSVSTLTIQRTQQEDSAVYLCASSLAHRGETQYFGPGTRLLVL.

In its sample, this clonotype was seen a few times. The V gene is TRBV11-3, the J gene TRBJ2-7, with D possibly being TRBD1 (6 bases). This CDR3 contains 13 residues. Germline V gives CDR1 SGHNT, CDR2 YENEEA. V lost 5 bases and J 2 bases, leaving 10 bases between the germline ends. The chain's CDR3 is CASSTGQTYEQYF. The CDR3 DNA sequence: TGTGCCAGCAGCACTGGACAGACCTACGAGCAGTACTTC. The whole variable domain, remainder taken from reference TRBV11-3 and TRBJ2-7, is EAGVVQSPRYKIIEKKQPVAFWCNPISGHNTLYWYLQNLGQGPELLIRYENEEAVDDSQLPKDRFSAERLKGVDSTLKIQPAELGDSAVYLCASSTGQTYEQYFGPGTRLTVT.

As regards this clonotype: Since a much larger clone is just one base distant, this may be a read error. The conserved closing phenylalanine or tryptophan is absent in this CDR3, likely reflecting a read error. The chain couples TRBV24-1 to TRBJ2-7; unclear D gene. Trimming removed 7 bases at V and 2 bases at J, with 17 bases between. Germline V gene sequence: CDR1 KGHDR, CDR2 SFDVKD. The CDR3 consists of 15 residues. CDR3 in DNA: TGTGCCACCAGCGACCCACGGACGGCCACCTACGAGCAGTACCTC. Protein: CATSDPRTATYEQYL.

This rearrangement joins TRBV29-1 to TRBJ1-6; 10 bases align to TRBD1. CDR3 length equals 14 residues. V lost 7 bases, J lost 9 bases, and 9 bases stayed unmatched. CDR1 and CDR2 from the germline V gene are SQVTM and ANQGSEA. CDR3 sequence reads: CSASNGQGVSPLHF. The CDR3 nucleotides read TGCAGCGCTTCAAACGGACAGGGGGTTTCACCCCTCCACTTT.

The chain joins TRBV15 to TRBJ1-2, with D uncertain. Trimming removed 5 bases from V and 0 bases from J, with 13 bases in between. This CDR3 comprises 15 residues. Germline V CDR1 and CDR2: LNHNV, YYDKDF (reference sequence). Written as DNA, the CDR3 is TGTGCCACCAGCCAAACAGTTAGCTCTAACTATGGCTACACCTTC. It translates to CATSQTVSSNYGYTF. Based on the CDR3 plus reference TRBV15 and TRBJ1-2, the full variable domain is DAMVIQNPRYQVTQFGKPVTLSCSQTLNHNVMYWYQQKSSQAPKLLFHYYDKDFNNEADTPDNFQSRRPNTSFCFLDIRSPGLGDTAMYLCATSQTVSSNYGYTFGSGTRLTVV.

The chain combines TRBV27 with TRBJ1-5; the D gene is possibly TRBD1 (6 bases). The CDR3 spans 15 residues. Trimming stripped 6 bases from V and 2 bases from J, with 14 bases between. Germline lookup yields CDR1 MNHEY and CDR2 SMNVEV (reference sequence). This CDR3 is CASRGGGIGNQPQHF. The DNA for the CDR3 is TGTGCCAGCAGAGGAGGGGGTATTGGCAATCAGCCCCAGCATTTT.

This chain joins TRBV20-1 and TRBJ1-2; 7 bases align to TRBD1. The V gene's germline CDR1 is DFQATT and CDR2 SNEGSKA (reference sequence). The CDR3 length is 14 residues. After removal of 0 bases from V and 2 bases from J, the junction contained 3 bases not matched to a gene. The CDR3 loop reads CSARDEDRNYGYTF. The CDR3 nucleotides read TGCAGTGCTAGAGACGAGGACAGGAACTATGGCTACACCTTC.

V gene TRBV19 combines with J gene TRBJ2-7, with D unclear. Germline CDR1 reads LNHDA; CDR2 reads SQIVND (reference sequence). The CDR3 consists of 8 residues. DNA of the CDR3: TGTGCCAGTAGTATCGGAAGAGTC. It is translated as CASSIGRV.

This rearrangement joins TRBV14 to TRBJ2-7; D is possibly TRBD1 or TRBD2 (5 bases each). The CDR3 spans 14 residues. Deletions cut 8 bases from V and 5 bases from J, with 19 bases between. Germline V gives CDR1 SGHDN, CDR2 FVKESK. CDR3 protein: CASSPFKRDHEQYF. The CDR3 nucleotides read TGTGCCAGCTCACCATTCAAAAGGGACCACGAGCAGTACTTC.

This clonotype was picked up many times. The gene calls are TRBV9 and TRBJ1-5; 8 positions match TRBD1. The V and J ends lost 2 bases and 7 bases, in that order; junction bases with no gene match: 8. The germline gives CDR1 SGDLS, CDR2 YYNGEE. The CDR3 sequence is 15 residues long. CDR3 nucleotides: TGTGCCAGCAGCGTTGGACAGGGAGGTATGCAGCCCCAGCATTTT. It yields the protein CASSVGQGGMQPQHF.

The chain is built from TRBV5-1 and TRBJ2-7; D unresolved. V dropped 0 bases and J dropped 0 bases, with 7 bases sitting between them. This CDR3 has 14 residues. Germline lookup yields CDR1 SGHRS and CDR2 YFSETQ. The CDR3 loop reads CASSLDWGSYEQYF. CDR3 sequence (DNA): TGCGCCAGCAGCTTGGACTGGGGCTCCTACGAGCAGTACTTC.

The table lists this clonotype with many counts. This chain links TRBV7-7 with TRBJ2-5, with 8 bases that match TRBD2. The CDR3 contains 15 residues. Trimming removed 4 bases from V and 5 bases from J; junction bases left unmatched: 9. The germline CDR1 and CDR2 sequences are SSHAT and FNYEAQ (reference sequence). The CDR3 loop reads CASSSRAGAGETQYF. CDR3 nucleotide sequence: TGTGCCAGCAGCTCCCGAGCGGGAGCGGGGGAGACCCAGTACTTC.

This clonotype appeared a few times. The CDR3 DNA sequence: TGTGCCAGCAACGGGCTAGCGGGAATGTACGAGCAGTACTTC. Protein: CASNGLAGMYEQYF. This chain connects TRBV6-1 to TRBJ2-7; TRBD2 agrees at 9 bases. Germline V gene sequence: CDR1 MNHNS, CDR2 SASEGT. CDR3 length: 14 amino acids. After removal of 7 bases from V and 4 bases from J, the junction contained 8 bases not matched to a gene.

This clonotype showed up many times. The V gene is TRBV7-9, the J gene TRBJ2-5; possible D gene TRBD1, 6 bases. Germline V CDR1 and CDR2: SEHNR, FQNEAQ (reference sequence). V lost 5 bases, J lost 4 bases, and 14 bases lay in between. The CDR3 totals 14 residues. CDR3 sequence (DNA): TGTGCCAGCAGCCAAACAGGGTTGGGAGAGACCCAGTACTTC. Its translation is CASSQTGLGETQYF. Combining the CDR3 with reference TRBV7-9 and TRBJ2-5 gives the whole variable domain DTGVSQNPRHKITKRGQNVTFRCDPISEHNRLYWYRQTLGQGPEFLTYFQNEAQLEKSRLLSDRFSAERPKGSFSTLEIQRTEQGDSAMYLCASSQTGLGETQYFGPGTRLLVL.

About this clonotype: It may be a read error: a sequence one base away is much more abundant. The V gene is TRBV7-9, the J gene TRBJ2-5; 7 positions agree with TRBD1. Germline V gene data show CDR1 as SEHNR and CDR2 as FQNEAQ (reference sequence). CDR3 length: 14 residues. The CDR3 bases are TGTGCCGGCAGCGACAGGGCGCTGAAAGAGACCCAGTACTTC. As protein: CAGSDRALKETQYF.

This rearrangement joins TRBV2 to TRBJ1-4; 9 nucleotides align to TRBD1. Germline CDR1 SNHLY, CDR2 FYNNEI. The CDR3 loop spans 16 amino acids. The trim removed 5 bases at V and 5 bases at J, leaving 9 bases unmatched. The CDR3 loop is CASSPGTGPKNEKLFF. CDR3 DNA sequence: TGTGCCAGCAGTCCCGGGACAGGGCCTAAAAATGAAAAACTGTTTTTT.

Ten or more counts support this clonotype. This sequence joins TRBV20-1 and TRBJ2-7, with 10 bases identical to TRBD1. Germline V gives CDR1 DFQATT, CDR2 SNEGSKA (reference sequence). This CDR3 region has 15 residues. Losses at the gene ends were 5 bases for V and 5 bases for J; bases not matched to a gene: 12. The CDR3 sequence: CSAGKGTGEVDEQYF. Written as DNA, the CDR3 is TGCAGTGCTGGAAAGGGGACAGGGGAGGTCGACGAGCAGTACTTC.

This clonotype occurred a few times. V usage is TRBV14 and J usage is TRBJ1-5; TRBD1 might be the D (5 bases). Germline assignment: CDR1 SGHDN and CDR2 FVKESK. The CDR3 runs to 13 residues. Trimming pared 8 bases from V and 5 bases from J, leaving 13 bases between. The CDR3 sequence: CASSPSRDQPQHF. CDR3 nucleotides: TGTGCCAGCTCACCTTCCAGGGATCAGCCCCAGCATTTT.

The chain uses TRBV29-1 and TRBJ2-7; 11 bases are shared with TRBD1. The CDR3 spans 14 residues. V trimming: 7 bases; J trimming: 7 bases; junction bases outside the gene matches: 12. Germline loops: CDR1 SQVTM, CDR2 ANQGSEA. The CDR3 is CSAQGQGVASEQYF. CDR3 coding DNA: TGCAGCGCCCAGGGACAGGGGGTGGCGAGTGAGCAGTACTTC.

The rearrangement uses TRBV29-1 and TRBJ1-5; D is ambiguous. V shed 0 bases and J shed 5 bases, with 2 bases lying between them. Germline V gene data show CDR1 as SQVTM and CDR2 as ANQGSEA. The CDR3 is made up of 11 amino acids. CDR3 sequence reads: CSVEDDQPQHF. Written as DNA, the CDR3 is TGCAGCGTTGAAGACGATCAGCCCCAGCATTTT.

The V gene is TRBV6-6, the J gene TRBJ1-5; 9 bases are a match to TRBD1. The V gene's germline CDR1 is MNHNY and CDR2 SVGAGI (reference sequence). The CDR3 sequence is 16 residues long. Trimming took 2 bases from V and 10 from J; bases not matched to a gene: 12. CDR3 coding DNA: TGTGCCAGCAGTTACAGCCGGGACAGGGTCGATCTACCCCAGCATTTT. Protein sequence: CASSYSRDRVDLPQHF.